The TCR beta chain described here comes from a study of neurological immune-mediated disorders. Trimming took 0 bases from V and 7 from J, leaving 15 bases between them. This CDR3 is 14 amino acids long. CDR1 DFQATT and CDR2 SNEGSKA come from the germline V gene (reference sequence). Unsorted libraries were prepared from 2 million PBMCs held at -80 C. This clonotype was detected many times. What it binds is not known. Each CDR3 protein gets one entry after TCRdb re-called the 5' RACE reads with MiXCR. The sample lists about 46,000 distinct CDR3 sequences, roughly 2% occurring once. Study-wide findings and caveats: HTLV-1-associated myelopathy had the most TCR clonal expansion, whereas multiple sclerosis had the least (lower than in healthy controls). Neither clinical nor MRI features showed any association with the multiple sclerosis repertoire cluster, and the authors stated that larger cohorts are needed. Among 34 multiple sclerosis patients, 18 had repertoires that phylogenetic grouping placed in one related-CDR3 cluster, a possible signature.

What was sequenced was PBMCs. The chain links TRBV20-1 to TRBJ1-2, with no clear D. The TCR sequence derives from a woman in her 40s with multiple sclerosis. CDR3 in amino acids: CSARDLVGMSGYTF. For the CDR3, the DNA is TGCAGTGCTAGAGATCTTGTTGGGATGAGTGGCTACACCTTC.